This T cell receptor beta chain was recorded in a study of shared clonotypes between healthy human individuals. The table came from immunoSEQ multiplex PCR; TCRdb's copy has only in-frame clones and leaves some out. The sample has more than 2 million clones, 90% to 95% seen once. V was clipped by 3 bases and J by 5 bases, with 16 bases between them. In germline, CDR1 is SGHNT, CDR2 YYREEE (reference sequence). The CDR3 extends over 15 amino acids. Sequences were obtained from naive CD4+ T cells sorted from blood. Subset here: CD45RA+ positively selected. This chain uses TRBV5-4 with TRBJ2-3, with D possibly being TRBD2 (5 bases). This TCR derives from a man between 18 and 29 years old in good health. CDR3 in amino acids: CASSSGSRSGDTQYF. Here the CDR3 DNA reads TGTGCCAGCAGCTCGGGGTCCCGCTCGGGAGATACGCAGTATTTT.